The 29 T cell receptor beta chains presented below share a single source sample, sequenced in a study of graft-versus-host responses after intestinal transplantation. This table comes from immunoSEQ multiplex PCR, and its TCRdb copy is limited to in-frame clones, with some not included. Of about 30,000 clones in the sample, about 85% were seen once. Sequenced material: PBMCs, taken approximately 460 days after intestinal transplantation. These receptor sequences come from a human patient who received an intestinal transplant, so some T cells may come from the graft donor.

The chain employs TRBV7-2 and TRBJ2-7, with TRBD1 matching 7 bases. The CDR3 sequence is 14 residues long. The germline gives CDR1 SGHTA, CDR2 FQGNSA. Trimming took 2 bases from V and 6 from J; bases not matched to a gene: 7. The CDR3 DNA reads TGTGCCAGCAGCTTAACCGGACAGGTAACCGAGCAGTACTTC. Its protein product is CASSLTGQVTEQYF.

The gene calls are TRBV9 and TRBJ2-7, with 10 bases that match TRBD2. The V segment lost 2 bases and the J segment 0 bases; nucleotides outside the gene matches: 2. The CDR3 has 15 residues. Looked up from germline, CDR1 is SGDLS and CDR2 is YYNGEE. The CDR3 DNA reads TGTGCCAGCAGCGTTAGCGGGGGGAGCTCCTACGAGCAGTACTTC. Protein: CASSVSGGSSYEQYF.

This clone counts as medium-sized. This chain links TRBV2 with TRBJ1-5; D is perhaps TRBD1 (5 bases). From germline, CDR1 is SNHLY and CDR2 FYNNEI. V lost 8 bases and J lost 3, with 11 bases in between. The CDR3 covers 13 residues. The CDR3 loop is CASGDVYNQPQHF. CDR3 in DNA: TGTGCCAGCGGGGACGTCTACAATCAGCCCCAGCATTTT.

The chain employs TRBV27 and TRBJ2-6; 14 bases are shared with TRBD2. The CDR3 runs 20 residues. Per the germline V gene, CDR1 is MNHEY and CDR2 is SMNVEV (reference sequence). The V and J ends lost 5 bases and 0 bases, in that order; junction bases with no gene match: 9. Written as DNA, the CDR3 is TGTGCCAGCAGTCAGTTCCCGGGACTAGCGGGGGTCTCTGGGGCCAACGTCCTGACTTTC. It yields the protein CASSQFPGLAGVSGANVLTF.

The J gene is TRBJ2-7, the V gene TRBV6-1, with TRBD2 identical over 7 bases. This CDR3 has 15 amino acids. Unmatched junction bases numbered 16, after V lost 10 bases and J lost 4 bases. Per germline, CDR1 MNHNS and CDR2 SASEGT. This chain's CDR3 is CAIQSLRDYFYEQYF. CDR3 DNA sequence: TGTGCCATTCAGTCACTCCGGGACTACTTTTACGAGCAGTACTTC.

The CDR3 nucleotides read TGTGCCACCAGCCTAGCGGGGAGTTACGAGCAGTACTTC. It is translated as CATSLAGSYEQYF. The V call is TRBV15, the J call TRBJ2-7, with 9 bases identical to TRBD2. The CDR3 spans 13 residues. CDR1 and CDR2 from the germline V gene are LNHNV and YYDKDF (reference sequence). The V and J ends lost 5 bases and 4 bases, in that order; junction bases with no gene match: 3.

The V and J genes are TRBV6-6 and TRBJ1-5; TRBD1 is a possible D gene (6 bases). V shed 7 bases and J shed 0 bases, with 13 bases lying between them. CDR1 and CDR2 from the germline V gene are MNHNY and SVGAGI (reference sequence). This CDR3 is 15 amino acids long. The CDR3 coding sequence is TGTGCCAGCACCACGACAGGTTATAGCAATCAGCCCCAGCATTTT. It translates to CASTTTGYSNQPQHF.

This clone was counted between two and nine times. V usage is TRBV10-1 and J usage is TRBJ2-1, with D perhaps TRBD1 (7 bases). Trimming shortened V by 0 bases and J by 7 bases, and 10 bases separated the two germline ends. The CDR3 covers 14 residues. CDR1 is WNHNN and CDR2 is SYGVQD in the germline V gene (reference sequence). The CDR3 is CASSESPGGNEQFF. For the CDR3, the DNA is TGCGCCAGCAGTGAGTCGCCAGGGGGGAATGAGCAGTTCTTC.

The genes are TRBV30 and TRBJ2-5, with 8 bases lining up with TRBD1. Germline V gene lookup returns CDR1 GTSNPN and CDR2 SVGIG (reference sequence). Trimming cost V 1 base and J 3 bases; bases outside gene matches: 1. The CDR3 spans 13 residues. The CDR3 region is CAWSDRGKETQYF. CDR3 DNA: TGTGCCTGGAGTGACAGGGGGAAAGAGACCCAGTACTTC.

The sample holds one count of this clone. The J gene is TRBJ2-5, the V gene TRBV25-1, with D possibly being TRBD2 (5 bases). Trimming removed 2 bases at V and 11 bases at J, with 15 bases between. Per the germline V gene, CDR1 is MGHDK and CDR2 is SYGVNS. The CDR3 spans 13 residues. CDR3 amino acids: CASSEEASSKQYF. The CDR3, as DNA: TGTGCCAGCAGTGAAGAGGCTAGCTCGAAGCAGTACTTC.

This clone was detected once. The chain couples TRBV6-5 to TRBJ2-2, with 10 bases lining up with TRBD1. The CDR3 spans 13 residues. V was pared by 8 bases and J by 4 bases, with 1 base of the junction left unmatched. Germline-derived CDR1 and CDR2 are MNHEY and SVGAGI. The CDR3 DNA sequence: TGTGCCAGCCGGACAGGGGGCACCGGGGAGCTGTTTTTT. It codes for CASRTGGTGELFF.

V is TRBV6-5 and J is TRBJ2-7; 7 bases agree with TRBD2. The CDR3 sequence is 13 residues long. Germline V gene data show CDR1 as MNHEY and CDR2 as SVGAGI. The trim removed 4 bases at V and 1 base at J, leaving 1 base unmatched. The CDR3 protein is CASSLAGSYEQYF. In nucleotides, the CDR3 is TGTGCCAGCAGTTTAGCGGGTTCCTACGAGCAGTACTTC.

Here the CDR3 reads CASSLRGTEAFF. The CDR3 DNA follows: TGCGCCAGCAGCTTGAGGGGCACTGAAGCTTTCTTT. This chain connects TRBV5-1 to TRBJ1-1; weak D call: TRBD1 (5 bases). V lost 1 base to trimming and J lost 4 bases, with 5 bases between them. Germline V gives CDR1 SGHRS, CDR2 YFSETQ. The CDR3 consists of 12 residues. Full variable domain (outside the CDR3, taken from reference TRBV5-1 and TRBJ1-1): KAGVTQTPRYLIKTRGQQVTLSCSPISGHRSVSWYQQTPGQGLQFLFEYFSETQRNKGNFPGRFSGRQFSNSRSEMNVSTLELGDSALYLCASSLRGTEAFFGQGTRLTVV.

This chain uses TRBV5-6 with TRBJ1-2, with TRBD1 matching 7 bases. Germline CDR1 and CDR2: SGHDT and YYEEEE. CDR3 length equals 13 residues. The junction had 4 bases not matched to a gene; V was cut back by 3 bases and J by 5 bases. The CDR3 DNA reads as TGTGCCAGCAGCTCTACAGGGGATTATGGCTACACCTTC. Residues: CASSSTGDYGYTF.

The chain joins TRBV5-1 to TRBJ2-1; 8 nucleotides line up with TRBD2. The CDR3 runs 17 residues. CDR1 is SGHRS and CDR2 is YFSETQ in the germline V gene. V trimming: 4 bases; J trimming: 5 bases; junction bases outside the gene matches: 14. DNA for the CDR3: TGCGCCAGCAGCCCCCGGGGGGGCTCGGTGATAGACAATGAGCAGTTCTTC. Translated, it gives CASSPRGGSVIDNEQFF.

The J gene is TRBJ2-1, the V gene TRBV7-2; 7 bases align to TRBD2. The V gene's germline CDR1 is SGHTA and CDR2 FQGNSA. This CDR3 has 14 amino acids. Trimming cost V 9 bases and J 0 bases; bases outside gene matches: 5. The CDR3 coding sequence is TGTGCCAGTACGGGGGGAAGCTCCTACAATGAGCAGTTCTTC. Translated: CASTGGSSYNEQFF.

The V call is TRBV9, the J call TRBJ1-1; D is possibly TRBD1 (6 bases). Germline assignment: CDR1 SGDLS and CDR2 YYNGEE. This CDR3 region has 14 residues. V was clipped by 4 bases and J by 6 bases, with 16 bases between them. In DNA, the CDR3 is TGTGCCAGCAGCCCTCAGGGGCGCGGGGCTGAAGCTTTCTTT. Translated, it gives CASSPQGRGAEAFF.

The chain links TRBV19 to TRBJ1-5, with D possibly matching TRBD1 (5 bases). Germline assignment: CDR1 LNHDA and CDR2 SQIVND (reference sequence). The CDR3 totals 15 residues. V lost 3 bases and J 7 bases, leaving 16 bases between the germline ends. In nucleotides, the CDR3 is TGTGCCAGTAGTATCTGGCAGGAGGGGAGACAGCCCCAGCATTTT. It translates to CASSIWQEGRQPQHF.

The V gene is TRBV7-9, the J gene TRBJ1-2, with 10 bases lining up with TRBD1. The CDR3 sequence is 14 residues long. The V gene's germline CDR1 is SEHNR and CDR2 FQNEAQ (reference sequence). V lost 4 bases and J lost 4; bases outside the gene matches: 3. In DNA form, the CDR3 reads TGTGCCAGCAGCTGGACAGGGGGACTCTATGGCTACACCTTC. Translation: CASSWTGGLYGYTF.

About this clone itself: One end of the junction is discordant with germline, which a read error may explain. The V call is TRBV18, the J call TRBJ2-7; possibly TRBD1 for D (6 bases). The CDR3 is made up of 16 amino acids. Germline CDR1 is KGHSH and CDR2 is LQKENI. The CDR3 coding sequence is TGTGCCAGCTCACCGACGGGACAAGGGGGTACCTACGAGCTGTACTTC. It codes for CASSPTGQGGTYELYF.

CDR3 nucleotide sequence: TGTGCCAGCAACACAGGGGAGGACAGCTACTCCTACGAGCAGTACTTC. It translates to CASNTGEDSYSYEQYF. This chain joins TRBV2 and TRBJ2-7; perhaps TRBD1 as D (7 bases). Germline CDR1 and CDR2: SNHLY and FYNNEI. The V end was cut by 7 bases, the J end by 0 bases, with 19 bases between. This CDR3 has 16 residues.

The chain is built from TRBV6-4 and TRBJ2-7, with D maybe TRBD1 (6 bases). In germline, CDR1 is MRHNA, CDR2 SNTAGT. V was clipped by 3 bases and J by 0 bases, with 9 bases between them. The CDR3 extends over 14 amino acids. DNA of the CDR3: TGTGCCAGCAGTGAGGGGACAAACTCCTACGAGCAGTACTTC. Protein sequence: CASSEGTNSYEQYF.

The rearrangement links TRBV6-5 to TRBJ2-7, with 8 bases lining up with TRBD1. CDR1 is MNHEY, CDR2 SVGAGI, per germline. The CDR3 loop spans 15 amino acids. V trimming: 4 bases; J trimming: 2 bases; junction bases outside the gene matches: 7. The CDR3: CASSSTDRAAYEQYF. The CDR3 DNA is TGTGCCAGCAGTTCAACGGACAGGGCCGCCTACGAGCAGTACTTC.

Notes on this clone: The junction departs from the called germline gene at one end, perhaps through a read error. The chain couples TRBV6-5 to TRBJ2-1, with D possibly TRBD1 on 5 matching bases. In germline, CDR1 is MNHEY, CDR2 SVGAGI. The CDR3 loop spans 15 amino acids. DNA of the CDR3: TGTGCCAGCACCTCTTGGGGCCCGGGTTACACTGAGCAGTTCTTC. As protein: CASTSWGPGYTEQFF.

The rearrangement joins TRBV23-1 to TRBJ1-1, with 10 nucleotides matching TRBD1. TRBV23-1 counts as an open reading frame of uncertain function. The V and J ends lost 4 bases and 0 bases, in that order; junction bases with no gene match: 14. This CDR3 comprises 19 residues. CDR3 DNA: TGCGCCAGCAGTCCGGGAGCCGGGACAGGGGAATATCTGAACACTGAAGCTTTCTTT. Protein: CASSPGAGTGEYLNTEAFF.

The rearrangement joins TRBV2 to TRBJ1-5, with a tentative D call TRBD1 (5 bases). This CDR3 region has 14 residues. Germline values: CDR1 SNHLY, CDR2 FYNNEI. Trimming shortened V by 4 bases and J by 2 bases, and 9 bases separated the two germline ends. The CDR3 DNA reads TGTGCCAGCAGTGCACGGGGGGGCAATCAGCCCCAGCATTTT. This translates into CASSARGGNQPQHF.

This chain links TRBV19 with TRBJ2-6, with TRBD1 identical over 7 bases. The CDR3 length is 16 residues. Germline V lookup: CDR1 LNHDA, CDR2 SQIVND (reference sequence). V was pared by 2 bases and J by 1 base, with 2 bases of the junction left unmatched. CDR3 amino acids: CASSINRGSGANVLTF. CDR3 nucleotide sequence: TGTGCCAGTAGTATAAACAGGGGATCTGGGGCCAACGTCCTGACTTTC.

CDR3 bases: TGTGCCAGCAGTGACGCAACTAATGAAAAACTGTTTTTT. This encodes CASSDATNEKLFF. The V gene is TRBV5-4, the J gene TRBJ1-4, with unresolved D. V dropped 5 bases and J dropped 0 bases, with 5 bases sitting between them. Germline V gives CDR1 SGHNT, CDR2 YYREEE (reference sequence). The CDR3 runs 13 residues.

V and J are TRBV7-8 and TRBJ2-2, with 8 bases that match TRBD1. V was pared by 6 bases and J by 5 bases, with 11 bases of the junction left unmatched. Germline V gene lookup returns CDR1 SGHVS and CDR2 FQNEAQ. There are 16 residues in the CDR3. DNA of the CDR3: TGTGCCAGCAGTTCAGCAGGACAGGGAAGGACCGGGGAGCTGTTTTTT. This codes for CASSSAGQGRTGELFF.